This TCR beta chain was recorded in a study of CXCR3-negative and CXCR3-positive naive CD8 T cells. UMI-labeled 5' RACE TRB cDNA libraries were prepared from the cells. TCRdb re-analyzed the 5' RACE reads; it lists each CDR3 protein once, without DNA. Recorded for this sample: about 60,000 distinct CDR3 sequences. Study-level results: A higher hydrophobicity marked the TRB CDR3s of CXCR3-positive naive cells versus CXCR3-negative naive cells.

For this clonotype: The antigen is unknown.

The CDR3 contains 21 residues. Germline V lookup: CDR1 SEHNR, CDR2 FQNEAQ (reference sequence). The source material was naive CXCR3+ CD8+ T cells from blood. Subset indicated: CD45RO-CCR7+CD27+CD95- naive CD8+ T cells expressing CXCR3 (TNR3+). This chain joins TRBV7-9 and TRBJ2-2; TCRdb outputs TRBD1, but without DNA this stays unchecked. The sequence came from a human donor in good health. Some clones in this sample may be carry-over from other donors' samples. The chain's CDR3 is CASSLAPGTGSTRWLAGELFF.